This is a list of T cell receptor beta chains from one sample in a study of Graves' ophthalmopathy and Graves' hyperthyroidism. MiXCR was run by TCRdb on the multiplex PCR reads, yielding one entry per CDR3 protein. The sample yields 150,000 to 200,000 distinct CDR3 sequences, 39% seen once. What was sequenced was peripheral blood. The receptors come from a man aged 25-45 years with Graves' ophthalmopathy. CDR3s include the opening cysteine and the closing phenylalanine or tryptophan. Each record gives: D gene, J gene, clone size, V gene, CDR3 DNA, CDR3 protein. D genes are given only for firm matches. Some rows mark clone size as missing; the rest say once, few, many or name a class of expanded clone.

- | TRBJ2-5 | - | TRBV6-1 | TGTGCCAGCAAGGGGCGCTCGGGGGAGACCCAGTACTTC | CASKGRSGETQYF
- | TRBJ1-6 | - | TRBV6-5 | TGTGCCAGCAGTTATGGGGGGGCGGCCTATAATTCACCCCTCCACTTT | CASSYGGAAYNSPLHF
- | TRBJ2-7 | - | TRBV6-5 | TGTGCCAGCAGTTGGGAGGCCTACGAGCAGTACTTC | CASSWEAYEQYF
- | TRBJ2-4 | - | TRBV4-1 | TGCGCCAGCAGCCAATTAATCGTGGGGAACATTCAGTACTTC | CASSQLIVGNIQYF
- | TRBJ2-5 | few | TRBV6-4 | TGTGCCAGCAGTGACTACAGCGAGACTCAAGAGACCCAGTACTTC | CASSDYSETQETQYF
TRBD2 | TRBJ2-6 | many | TRBV15 | TGTGCCACCAGCAGAGATCTCAGGGAACGGGGGGGGTCTGGGGCCAACGTCCTGACTTTC | CATSRDLRERGGSGANVLTF
- | TRBJ1-2 | - | TRBV10-3 | TGTGCCATCAGTGAGCACAGCCAAGCTAACTATGGCTACACCTTC | CAISEHSQANYGYTF
- | TRBJ2-5 | - | TRBV29-1 | TGCAGCGCTTGGTTCGAGACCCAGTACTTC | CSAWFETQYF
TRBD1 | TRBJ1-2 | many | TRBV12-3/TRBV12-4 | TGTGCCAGCAGCCGGGACAGGGTAAACTATGGCTACACCTTC | CASSRDRVNYGYTF
- | TRBJ1-2 | many | TRBV5-1 | TGCGCCAGCAGCTTGGACACATCCTATCGAGGCTACACCTTC | CASSLDTSYRGYTF
- | TRBJ1-2 | - | TRBV6-5 | TGTGCCAGCAGTTACTCGCAGGGGCCAATCTATGGCTACACCTTC | CASSYSQGPIYGYTF
- | TRBJ1-1 | many | TRBV20-1 | TGCAGTGCCTTAGAGGGTTTCACTGAAGCTTTCTTT | CSALEGFTEAFF
- | TRBJ1-6 | - | TRBV6-1 | TGTGCCAGCAGTATTGATACAGCGAACAGGCCCCTCCACTTT | CASSIDTANRPLHF
TRBD1 | TRBJ1-6 | - | TRBV7-9 | TGTGCCAGCAGCCGGGACAGGGAAAATTCACCCCTCCACTTT | CASSRDRENSPLHF
TRBD1 | TRBJ2-7 | many | TRBV11-2 | TGTGCCAGCAGCTTAGACGGGACAGGGATAGAAGAGCAGTACTTC | CASSLDGTGIEEQYF
- | TRBJ2-7 | many | TRBV6-1 | TGTGCCAGCAGTGAAGGTCTTAAGCAGTACTTC | CASSEGLKQYF
TRBD1 | TRBJ1-1 | few | TRBV28 | TGTGCCAGCAGTGGAGGACAGGGCAGTTCTGAAGCTTTCTTT | CASSGGQGSSEAFF
- | TRBJ2-7 | many | TRBV10-3 | TGTGCCACCCTTCGGACAGAAGCCGACGAGCAGTACTTC | CATLRTEADEQYF
- | TRBJ2-7 | - | TRBV12-3/TRBV12-4 | TGTGCCAGCAGAGTGGGGTACGAGCAGTACTTC | CASRVGYEQYF
TRBD2 | TRBJ2-4 | few | TRBV6-5 | TGTGCCAGCAGTTATCTACTAGCGGGAAATGGTCACATTCAGTACTTC | CASSYLLAGNGHIQYF
TRBD1 | TRBJ1-6 | few | TRBV7-3 | TGTGCCAGCAGCTTATCAGGGACAGGGCAATCACCCCTCCACTTT | CASSLSGTGQSPLHF
- | TRBJ2-7 | many | TRBV6-2/TRBV6-3 | TGTGCCAGCAGTTATAGCCCCGGAGGGCTCAGCGAGCAGTACTTC | CASSYSPGGLSEQYF
- | TRBJ1-5 | many | TRBV28 | TGTGCCAGCAGTTTAATCAGGGGAAGGGGCAATCAGCCCCAGCATTTT | CASSLIRGRGNQPQHF
- | TRBJ2-7 | many | TRBV6-5 | TGTGCCAGCAGTCCCGCCGGGGTCTCCTACGAGCAGTACTTC | CASSPAGVSYEQYF
TRBD1 | TRBJ1-5 | many | TRBV19 | TGTGCCAGTAGTACAGAGACAGGGAGTAATCAGCCCCAGCATTTT | CASSTETGSNQPQHF
- | TRBJ1-1 | once | TRBV20-1 | TGCAGTGCAAGGGATAGGACGGCCCGAGCGAACACTGAAGCTTTCTTT | CSARDRTARANTEAFF
TRBD2 | TRBJ2-7 | - | TRBV11-1 | TGTGCCAGCAGCAAGACTAGCGGGAGCCTCCGGAACTACGAGCAGTACTTC | CASSKTSGSLRNYEQYF
- | TRBJ2-7 | many | TRBV28 | TGTGCCAGCAGCACCTGGACAGCCGGCGAGCAGTACTTC | CASSTWTAGEQYF
- | TRBJ1-2 | many | TRBV27 | TGTGCCAGCAGTTACCAGGGAAGCTATGGCTACACCTTC | CASSYQGSYGYTF
- | TRBJ1-5 | many | TRBV6-2/TRBV6-3 | TGTGCCAGTCGGGAAAACAATCAGCCCCAGCATTTT | CASRENNQPQHF
TRBD2 | TRBJ2-7 | many | TRBV20-1 | TGCAGTGCTCCCAAAATTCTAGCGGGATACGAGCAGTACTTC | CSAPKILAGYEQYF
TRBD2 | TRBJ2-7 | many | TRBV19 | TGTGCCAGTAGTATAGCCGGGACTAGCGGGAGCTACGAGCAGTACTTC | CASSIAGTSGSYEQYF
- | TRBJ2-7 | many | TRBV4-1 | TGCGCCAGCAGCCAACAACCCCAATACGAGCAGTACTTC | CASSQQPQYEQYF
TRBD2 | TRBJ2-7 | few | TRBV4-3 | TGCGCCAGCAGCCCCGTGGGGACTAGCGGGAAGGCCGAGCAGTACTTC | CASSPVGTSGKAEQYF
- | TRBJ1-1 | many | TRBV18 | TGTGCCAGCTCACCGGAGGTGGGCGGTGAAGCTTTCTTT | CASSPEVGGEAFF
- | TRBJ2-5 | medium-sized | TRBV6-2/TRBV6-3 | TGTGCCAGCAGTTCGGACGGGGGAGAGACCCAGTACTTC | CASSSDGGETQYF
- | TRBJ2-7 | many | TRBV6-1 | TGTGCCAGCAGTGAGGGGGAAGCCTACGAGCAGTACTTC | CASSEGEAYEQYF
TRBD2 | TRBJ2-5 | few | TRBV28 | TGTGCCAGCAGTTTAGGACTAGCGACGAAGACCCAGTACTTC | CASSLGLATKTQYF
- | TRBJ1-2 | many | TRBV27 | TGTGCCAGCAGTTCCGGGATGTCAGGGAACTATGGCTACACCTTC | CASSSGMSGNYGYTF
- | TRBJ1-2 | many | TRBV7-2 | TGTGCCAGCAGCTTAGAGGTCGGCGGCTACACCTTC | CASSLEVGGYTF